The entry that follows covers one TCR beta chain sequence. Its antigen remains unidentified. The data stem from a study of T cell responses to AZD1222 COVID-19 vaccine. The method was immunoSEQ multiplex PCR; TCRdb's version includes in-frame clones alone and lacks a portion of them. The sample lists over 100,000 clones; roughly 91% were seen once. Regarding the study as a whole: Vaccine-associated CD4 TCRs ranged over spike, dominating at 160-218 and 743-854. Sampling that yielded the repertoires occurred only after the peak T cell response. Elevations in Spike-specific TCR breadth and depth followed administration of two AZD1222 doses.

The specimen comprised peripheral blood, sampled 28 days after the second AZD1222 dose. The sequence came from an adult who received the AZD1222 COVID-19 vaccine.

The DNA of the CDR3 is TGCAGCGTTGGGTTGAGAGTCCTCAACGAGCAGTACTTC. Its protein is CSVGLRVLNEQYF. The chain couples TRBV29-1 to TRBJ2-7; D gene unclear. This CDR3 region has 13 residues. V lost 4 bases and J 5 bases, leaving 15 bases between the germline ends. The germline gives CDR1 SQVTM, CDR2 ANQGSEA.